Given below is one T cell receptor beta chain in context. Its antigen is unknown. The V and J ends lost 4 bases and 6 bases respectively, with 21 bases between them. Per germline, CDR1 SGHAT and CDR2 FQNNGV. The CDR3 contains 16 residues. The sample belongs to a study of vaccination effects on CD4 cells after COVID-19. When around nine days of culture had elapsed, CD4+ T cells were isolated. Profiled with immunoSEQ multiplex PCR; TCRdb holds only in-frame clones, not every one. This table has around 30,000 clones, over 55% appearing once. The origin of this receptor is a human donor who received a COVID-19 vaccine. The specimen was CD4+ T cells from PBMCs cultured without peptide, collected before COVID-19 vaccination. V and J are TRBV11-2 and TRBJ1-2, with D perhaps matching TRBD1 (6 bases). This CDR3 reads CASSSSGAGARNGYTF. Here the CDR3 DNA reads TGTGCCAGCAGCTCCAGCGGCGCGGGGGCGCGTAATGGCTACACCTTC.